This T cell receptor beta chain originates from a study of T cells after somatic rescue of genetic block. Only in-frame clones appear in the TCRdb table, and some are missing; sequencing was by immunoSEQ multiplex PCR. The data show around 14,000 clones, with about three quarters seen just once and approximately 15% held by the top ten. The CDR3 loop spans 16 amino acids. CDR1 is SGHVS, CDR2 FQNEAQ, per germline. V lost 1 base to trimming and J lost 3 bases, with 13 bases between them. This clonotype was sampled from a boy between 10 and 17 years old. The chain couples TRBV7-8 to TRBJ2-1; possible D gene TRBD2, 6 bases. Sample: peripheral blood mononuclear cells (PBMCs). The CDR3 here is CASSLEYSGGYNEQFF. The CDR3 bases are TGTGCCAGCAGCTTAGAATACTCCGGGGGCTACAATGAGCAGTTCTTC.